A selection of T cell receptor beta chains follows, all from one sample in a study of cytomegalovirus exposure and HLA in healthy donors. The data were produced by immunoSEQ multiplex PCR, yet TCRdb's version contains in-frame clones alone and is incomplete. The data show about 34,000 clones, with roughly 82% seen just once and roughly a tenth held by the top ten. The source material was PBMCs. These receptor sequences come from a woman younger than 30 in good health and CMV-seropositive. The CDR3 runs from the conserved cysteine through the conserved F or W. Each record gives: CDR3 protein, CDR3 DNA, V gene, J gene, D gene, clone size. D genes are given only for firm matches. Expanded clones are given a class, and other clones once, few, many or no size at all.

CASMRAGIGYTF,TGTGCCAGCATGAGGGCCGGGATCGGCTACACCTTC,TRBV28,TRBJ1-2,.,few
CAAHGTAGEKLFF,TGTGCCGCCCACGGTACCGCGGGTGAAAAACTGTTTTTT,TRBV10-3,TRBJ1-4,.,.
CASSRGLAGNTNTQYF,TGTGCCAGCAGCCGGGGACTAGCGGGAAACACAAATACGCAGTATTTT,TRBV4-2,TRBJ2-3,TRBD2,.
CASSPASGSSVTGELFF,TGTGCCAGCAGCCCCGCGAGCGGGAGTTCGGTCACCGGGGAGCTGTTTTTT,TRBV11-2,TRBJ2-2,TRBD2,.
CASTSTDTLYF,TGTGCCAGCACCAGCACAGATACGCTGTATTTT,TRBV27,TRBJ2-3,.,once
CASSWDSGGADTQYF,TGTGCCAGCAGTTGGGACTCCGGGGGGGCAGATACGCAGTATTTT,TRBV28,TRBJ2-3,TRBD2,.
CASSFSWEGTQYF,TGTGCCAGCAGCTTTAGTTGGGAGGGTACGCAGTATTTT,TRBV5-4,TRBJ2-3,TRBD2,few
CASAKRASGDTDTQYF,TGTGCCAGCGCCAAGAGGGCTAGCGGAGACACAGATACGCAGTATTTT,TRBV9,TRBJ2-3,TRBD2,once
CASSAGTGTDNEQFF,TGCGCCAGCAGCGCTGGGACAGGGACCGACAATGAGCAGTTCTTC,TRBV5-1,TRBJ2-1,TRBD1,.
CASSPYEGLYEQYF,TGTGCCAGCTCACCGTACGAGGGACTCTACGAGCAGTACTTC,TRBV18,TRBJ2-7,.,.
CASSASGGGGTDTQYF,TGTGCCAGCAGTGCCAGCGGGGGGGGTGGCACAGATACGCAGTATTTT,TRBV25-1,TRBJ2-3,TRBD2,.
CATSRIGTGGMHGYTF,TGTGCCACCAGCAGAATCGGGACAGGGGGGATGCATGGCTACACCTTC,TRBV15,TRBJ1-2,TRBD1,.
CASSPTGGSEAFF,TGTGCCAGCAGCCCTACAGGGGGCTCTGAAGCTTTCTTT,TRBV5-5,TRBJ1-1,TRBD1,.
CASTLAGEYNEQFF,TGCGCCAGCACCCTAGCGGGAGAGTACAATGAGCAGTTCTTC,TRBV5-1,TRBJ2-1,TRBD2,.
CASSRLADGEQYF,TGCGCCAGCAGCCGACTAGCTGATGGCGAGCAGTACTTC,TRBV4-1,TRBJ2-7,TRBD2,.
CATSRGTGSDTQYF,TGTGCCACCAGCAGAGGGACAGGTTCAGATACGCAGTATTTT,TRBV15,TRBJ2-3,TRBD1,few